This is a list of T cell receptor beta chains from one sample in a study of T cells in Graves' hyperthyroidism and ophthalmopathy. TCRdb re-analysed the multiplex PCR reads in MiXCR, keeping a single row per CDR3 protein. The sample has about 840,000 distinct CDR3 sequences, about two fifths seen once. Specimen: blood. The source of these receptors is a young man with Graves' hyperthyroidism. CDR3s include the opening cysteine and the closing phenylalanine or tryptophan. D genes are given only for firm matches. The listing skips clone size in some rows; elsewhere it reads once, few, many or a size class.

v_gene	abundance	len	j_gene	d_gene	CDR3nt	CDR3aa
TRBV5-1	few	16	TRBJ1-1	.	TGCGCCAGCAGCTCCACCCTAACGGGGGTGGACACTGAAGCTTTCTTT	CASSSTLTGVDTEAFF
TRBV2	.	17	TRBJ2-5	TRBD2	TGTGCCGGCAGTCCCGGACTAGCGGGGGCACGCCAAGAGACCCAGTACTTC	CAGSPGLAGARQETQYF
TRBV12-3/TRBV12-4	few	13	TRBJ1-1	.	TGTGCCAGCAGCTGGGGAGGGTCTGGGGAAGCTTTCTTT	CASSWGGSGEAFF
TRBV15	many	15	TRBJ1-5	TRBD1	TGTGCCACCAGCAGAAGTACAGGGGGCGGGCAGCCCCAGCATTTT	CATSRSTGGGQPQHF
TRBV29-1	.	11	TRBJ1-2	.	TGCAGCGTTGGACAACTCTATGGCTACACCTTC	CSVGQLYGYTF
TRBV20-1	few	12	TRBJ1-1	.	TGCAGTGCTCCTGGTCTACAGGGAAAAGCTTTCTTT	CSAPGLQGKAFF
TRBV5-5	.	14	TRBJ1-5	.	TGTGCCAGCAGCCCCCCGGGGGCAGGGCAGCCCCAGCATTTT	CASSPPGAGQPQHF
TRBV14	.	13	TRBJ2-2	.	TGTGCCAGCAGCCAACTGGGCGCCGGGGAGCTGTTTTTT	CASSQLGAGELFF
TRBV9	few	15	TRBJ2-7	.	TGTGCCAGCAGCTATTTGGTGGGGGCCTCCGACGAGCAGTACTTC	CASSYLVGASDEQYF
TRBV4-2	.	15	TRBJ1-1	TRBD1	TGTGCCAGCAGCTGGACAGGGGGGGAAGGCACTAAAGCTTTCTTT	CASSWTGGEGTKAFF
TRBV7-9	.	19	TRBJ2-5	TRBD2	TGTGCCAGCAGCTTCCCCGGGACTAGCGGGGGGAGATATCAAGAGACCCAGTACTTC	CASSFPGTSGGRYQETQYF
TRBV24-1	.	16	TRBJ2-7	TRBD2	TGTGCCAGCAGTTTACGACTAGCGGGAGGGCCTGGCGAGCAGTACTTC	CASSLRLAGGPGEQYF
TRBV5-1	.	15	TRBJ1-6	.	TGCGCCAGCTCGGAGGGGGTCTTAGGGAATTCACCCCTCCACTTT	CASSEGVLGNSPLHF
TRBV2	many	14	TRBJ1-1	.	TGTGCCAGCCTTATACAGGAGCCGAACACTGAAGCTTTCTTT	CASLIQEPNTEAFF
TRBV7-9	many	10	TRBJ2-2	.	TGTGCCACTGACACCGGGGAGCTGTTTTTT	CATDTGELFF
TRBV9	few	14	TRBJ2-7	TRBD1	TGTGCCAGCAGCGTAGGGGACAGGGGGCAGGAGCAGTACTTC	CASSVGDRGQEQYF
TRBV29-1	many	14	TRBJ1-5	.	TGCAGCGTCGGTTCAGGGGTGGGCAATCAGCCCCAGCATTTT	CSVGSGVGNQPQHF
TRBV7-6	.	13	TRBJ2-7	.	TGTGCCAGCAGCTCAGGCGTGGGGTCCGAGCAGTACTTC	CASSSGVGSEQYF
TRBV7-6	many	14	TRBJ2-7	.	TGTGCCAGCAGCTTAACAGCAGCCAGCGGCGAGCAGTACTTC	CASSLTAASGEQYF
TRBV7-8	many	15	TRBJ2-5	TRBD1	TGTGCCAGCAGCCCAGGGACAGCCTCCCAAGAGACCCAGTACTTC	CASSPGTASQETQYF
TRBV6-6	.	14	TRBJ2-7	.	TGTGCCAGCAGTGAAGCGCACAGGACCTACGAGCAGTACTTC	CASSEAHRTYEQYF
TRBV20-1	.	13	TRBJ1-4	.	TGCAGTGCTCCCCGGGCCAGTAATGAAAAACTGTTTTTT	CSAPRASNEKLFF
TRBV12-3/TRBV12-4	.	12	TRBJ1-1	.	TGTGCCAGCAGACGGGCGCGAACTGAAGCTTTCTTT	CASRRARTEAFF
TRBV9	few	13	TRBJ2-7	.	TGTGCCAGCAGCGCCCTCCCCCACTACGAGCAGTACTTC	CASSALPHYEQYF
TRBV20-1	many	15	TRBJ1-5	.	TGCAGTGCTGCCCCGCCACAGGGTGAATGGCAGCCCCAGCATTTT	CSAAPPQGEWQPQHF
TRBV30	.	13	TRBJ1-5	.	TGTGCCTGGAGTTCGGGGAGCAATCAGCCCCAGCATTTT	CAWSSGSNQPQHF
TRBV2	many	17	TRBJ2-6	.	TGTGCCAGCCTGACGCTTGCGACTTCCTCTGGGGCCAACGTCCTGACTTTC	CASLTLATSSGANVLTF
TRBV15	many	14	TRBJ2-2	.	TGTGCCACCAGCGGAGAGGGGAACACCGGGGAGCTGTTTTTT	CATSGEGNTGELFF
TRBV9	.	14	TRBJ1-2	TRBD1	TGTGCCAGCAGCGCCTCGACAGGGGGTGACGGCTACACCTTC	CASSASTGGDGYTF
TRBV7-2	few	14	TRBJ2-7	.	TGTGCCAGCAGCCAAGAAGTGTTCGGCTACGAGCAGTACTTC	CASSQEVFGYEQYF
TRBV19	.	17	TRBJ1-5	TRBD1	TGTGCCAGTAACGAGACAGGGGGCGTCTATAGCAATCAGCCCCAGCATTTT	CASNETGGVYSNQPQHF
TRBV19	many	14	TRBJ2-2	TRBD2	TGTGCCAGCGAGACTAGCGCGAACACCGGGGAGCTGTTTTTT	CASETSANTGELFF
TRBV25-1	.	17	TRBJ1-6	.	TGTGCCAGCAGTGAACCCATCGTGCACAGGGTGGCTTCACCCCTCCACTTT	CASSEPIVHRVASPLHF
TRBV12-3/TRBV12-4	.	13	TRBJ1-5	.	TGTGCCAGCAGTACAGCTAGCAATCAGCCCCAGCATTTT	CASSTASNQPQHF
TRBV5-1	.	15	TRBJ1-4	.	TGCGCCAGCAGCTTGGTGCCAGGGCTTAATGAAAAACTGTTTTTT	CASSLVPGLNEKLFF
TRBV10-3	many	14	TRBJ1-3	.	TGTGCCAGCCGTGACGAGGGGGCTGGAAACACCATATATTTT	CASRDEGAGNTIYF
TRBV6-4	few	16	TRBJ1-5	.	TGTGCCAGCAGTGACAAGGACAGACATAGCAATCAGCCCCAGCATTTT	CASSDKDRHSNQPQHF
TRBV29-1	.	15	TRBJ2-2	.	TGCAGCGTGAGGGGGACTGCAGCCGCTGGTGGGGAGCTGTTTTTT	CSVRGTAAAGGELFF
TRBV20-1	few	14	TRBJ2-2	.	TGCAGTGCTAGGTGGGCTCTTGACACCGGGGAGCTGTTTTTT	CSARWALDTGELFF
TRBV6-5	.	14	TRBJ2-2	.	TGTGCCAGCAGTCGCGACAGAGGCATCGGGGAGCTGTTTTTT	CASSRDRGIGELFF
TRBV12-3/TRBV12-4	.	16	TRBJ1-4	.	TGTGCCAGCAGTTCCCCGGGACGGGAGCAAAATGAAAAACTGTTTTTT	CASSSPGREQNEKLFF
TRBV7-6	.	15	TRBJ2-2	.	.	CASSHGLAFPGSCFF
TRBV29-1	many	14	TRBJ2-7	TRBD2	TGCAGCGTAGTCCTAGCGGGACGCGAACACGAGCAGTACTTC	CSVVLAGREHEQYF
TRBV9	.	15	TRBJ1-2	.	TGTGCCAGCAGCGACAACAGGGTCGAGTTCTATGGCTACACCTTC	CASSDNRVEFYGYTF
TRBV4-2	few	15	TRBJ1-6	.	TGTGCCAGCAGCCAAGATCCCACCCATAATTCACCCCTCCACTTT	CASSQDPTHNSPLHF
TRBV2	.	16	TRBJ2-5	.	TGTGCCAGCAGTGAAGGAAGGTTTGGGATTCAAGAGACCCAGTACTTC	CASSEGRFGIQETQYF
TRBV15	many	15	TRBJ1-4	TRBD1	TGTGCCACCAGCGACCGGGACAGGTGGGATGAAAAACTGTTTTTT	CATSDRDRWDEKLFF
TRBV6-5	.	14	TRBJ2-7	.	TGTGCCAGCAGTGAAGAAAGCGGATCCTACGAGCAGTACTTC	CASSEESGSYEQYF
TRBV7-9	.	16	TRBJ1-4	.	TGCGCCAGCAGCCAAGATTACACGGCAACTAATGAAAAACTGTTTTTT	CASSQDYTATNEKLFF
TRBV19	many	15	TRBJ1-5	.	TGTGCCAGTAGTCCCACAGGGTTCCTCCAATCCGCCCAGCATTTT	CASSPTGFLQSAQHF
TRBV20-1	few	14	TRBJ2-5	.	TGCAGTGCTAGAGATCCGCAGGTTTATGAGACCCAGTACTTC	CSARDPQVYETQYF
TRBV7-9	few	15	TRBJ2-7	TRBD1	TGTGCCAGCAGCTTAGGCCTTGGGACAGACTACGAGCAGTACTTC	CASSLGLGTDYEQYF
TRBV7-2	.	16	TRBJ2-7	.	TGTGCCAGCAGTTCCCCCTCAAGTGGCGGCTCCTACGAGCAGTACTTC	CASSSPSSGGSYEQYF
TRBV7-9	many	13	TRBJ1-2	TRBD1	TGTGCCAGCAGCCCCGACAGGGCGGTTGGCTACACCTTC	CASSPDRAVGYTF
TRBV20-1	few	15	TRBJ2-5	TRBD1	TGCAGTGCTAGAGAAGGGACAGGGAGTATCGAGACCCAGTACTTC	CSAREGTGSIETQYF